This record covers a single T cell receptor beta chain. The record originates from a study of blood T cell repertoires in COVID-19. At the level of the study: The samples span acute and convalescent COVID-19 from the United States, Italy and Spain. Sources were T cells, B-cell-depleted T cells, or PBMCs; the material itself was cDNA or gDNA.

The CDR3 covers 17 residues. Original methodology: Reference gene primer amplification gave estimated nucleated cell counts. TCRdb's copy holds only in-frame clones and misses some; the assay was immunoSEQ multiplex PCR. Clone size and V and J calls were adopted from that table, with D and trimming inferred from the DNA. The sample includes about 190,000 clones, over 75% of them seen just once. The source is a man between 50 and 59 years old who had recovered from COVID-19. The specimen sequenced was peripheral blood. V gene TRBV21-1 combines with J gene TRBJ2-3; the table's D call of TRBD1 was not tested on the DNA. TRBV21-1 is a pseudogene segment. The CDR3 sequence: CASSKASVGQGWDTQYF. In DNA form, the CDR3 reads TGTGCCAGCAGCAAAGCGAGTGTTGGACAGGGGTGGGATACGCAGTATTTT.